Each of the 13 T cell receptor beta chains below was sequenced from the same sample in a study of a mutant IDH1 vaccine in newly diagnosed glioma. Measured with immunoSEQ multiplex PCR; TCRdb has only the in-frame clones, and not every one. The table has around 92,000 clones, around nine tenths seen once. The time point: baseline, week 1 (first vaccination visit). The sample's treatment: pre-vaccination baseline after standard-of-care therapy. This specimen consisted of PBMCs, obtained from a glioma patient treated with radiotherapy, temozolomide or both. The receptors originated from a woman between 45 and 60 years old with glioma.

This rearrangement joins TRBV19 to TRBJ2-5; 10 nucleotides match TRBD2. Per germline, CDR1 LNHDA and CDR2 SQIVND (reference sequence). V lost 3 bases to trimming and J lost 5 bases; unmatched junction nucleotides: 6. CDR3 length: 15 amino acids. The CDR3 DNA follows: TGTGCCAGTAGTATTCCAAGCGGGAGGGCCGAGACCCAGTACTTC. Translation: CASSIPSGRAETQYF.

The rearrangement links TRBV10-2 to TRBJ2-1; no clear D. The CDR3 consists of 14 residues. The germline CDR1 and CDR2 sequences are WSHSY and SAAADI. The ends were cut back, 4 bases at V and 8 bases at J, with 15 bases in the middle. The CDR3 sequence: CASSVELWADEQFF. The CDR3 nucleotides read TGCGCCAGCAGTGTGGAACTTTGGGCCGATGAGCAGTTCTTC.

The chain combines TRBV18 with TRBJ2-7; D is undetermined. The CDR3 is made up of 16 amino acids. V lost 2 bases and J lost 0, with 14 bases in between. Germline assignment: CDR1 KGHSH and CDR2 LQKENI. CDR3 bases: TGTGCCAGCTCACCAAGGGTCCCAGTAAGCTCCTACGAGCAGTACTTC. The encoded protein is CASSPRVPVSSYEQYF.

This chain links TRBV29-1 with TRBJ2-1; 7 positions match TRBD2. Losses at the gene ends were 0 bases for V and 4 bases for J; bases not matched to a gene: 9. CDR1 SQVTM and CDR2 ANQGSEA come from the germline V gene. The CDR3 runs to 16 residues. CDR3 amino acids: CSVEDKASGNYNEQFF. DNA of the CDR3: TGCAGCGTTGAAGATAAGGCTAGCGGAAATTACAATGAGCAGTTCTTC.

V usage is TRBV28 and J usage is TRBJ1-4; D unclear. The CDR3 sequence is 15 residues long. From germline, CDR1 is MDHEN and CDR2 SYDVKM. V was pared by 5 bases and J by 4 bases, with 14 bases between. In DNA, the CDR3 is TGTGCCAGCAGTGGAGGTCCGGCCAGTAATGAAAAACTGTTTTTT. Its translation is CASSGGPASNEKLFF.

The gene calls are TRBV20-1 and TRBJ2-5; D perhaps matches TRBD2 (6 bases). The V end lost 8 bases, the J end lost 4 bases, and 11 bases lay between the germline ends. Germline assignment: CDR1 DFQATT and CDR2 SNEGSKA (reference sequence). The CDR3 has 11 residues. The CDR3 loop is CSRYGRETQYF. CDR3 DNA sequence: TGCAGTCGGTACGGGAGAGAGACCCAGTACTTC.

The chain links TRBV7-9 to TRBJ2-5; D is possibly TRBD1 (5 bases). Looked up from germline, CDR1 is SEHNR and CDR2 is FQNEAQ (reference sequence). The V end was cut by 3 bases, the J end by 1 base, with 18 bases between. The CDR3 is 17 amino acids. The CDR3 is CASSFPLHGQTQETQYF. The CDR3 coding sequence is TGTGCCAGCAGCTTTCCGCTTCACGGACAAACCCAAGAGACCCAGTACTTC.

The V and J genes are TRBV5-4 and TRBJ2-3; TRBD2 matches at 9 bases. Germline trimming cut 0 bases from V and 1 base from J; bases unmatched to any gene: 3. Germline V gene sequence: CDR1 SGHNT, CDR2 YYREEE (reference sequence). CDR3 length: 16 residues. The CDR3 nucleotides read TGTGCCAGCAGCTTGGGACTAGCGGAACGCACAGATACGCAGTATTTT. Residues: CASSLGLAERTDTQYF.

This clone has just a few counts. The V call is TRBV11-2, the J call TRBJ2-7; D unresolved. Trimming left V 11 bases short and J 2 bases short, with 13 bases between. Germline CDR1 and CDR2: SGHAT and FQNNGV. The CDR3 length is 12 residues. The CDR3 sequence is CAAAMGAYEQYF. CDR3 DNA: TGTGCCGCTGCTATGGGCGCCTACGAGCAGTACTTC.

The chain employs TRBV18 and TRBJ2-1; D might be TRBD2 (7 bases). Germline V gives CDR1 KGHSH, CDR2 LQKENI. This CDR3 contains 17 residues. V was trimmed by 0 bases and J by 6 bases, leaving 18 bases between them. For the CDR3, the DNA is TGTGCCAGCTCACCACCGGTTACTGGGGGCGGGGGCAATGAGCAGTTCTTC. Translating it yields CASSPPVTGGGGNEQFF.

This chain joins TRBV10-3 and TRBJ2-1; 10 bases are a match to TRBD2. V trimming: 4 bases; J trimming: 7 bases; junction bases outside the gene matches: 7. This CDR3 has 15 residues. The germline gives CDR1 ENHRY, CDR2 SYGVKD. The CDR3 sequence is CAISGSGRAGNEQFF. CDR3 nucleotides: TGTGCCATCAGTGGGAGCGGGAGGGCCGGAAATGAGCAGTTCTTC.

The chain recombines TRBV14 with TRBJ1-5; 7 bases are shared with TRBD1. With V trimmed by 1 base and J by 9 bases, 0 bases remained unmatched. The CDR3 is made up of 12 amino acids. Germline loops: CDR1 SGHDN, CDR2 FVKESK. CDR3 sequence (DNA): TGTGCCAGCAGCCAAGGACAGGGGCCCCAGCATTTT. It encodes CASSQGQGPQHF. Drawing the rest from reference TRBV14 and TRBJ1-5, the complete variable domain is EAGVTQFPSHSVIEKGQTVTLRCDPISGHDNLYWYRRVMGKEIKFLLHFVKESKQDESGMPNNRFLAERTGGTYSTLKVQPAELEDSGVYFCASSQGQGPQHFGDGTRLSIL.

V and J are TRBV5-6 and TRBJ2-7; the D is unclear. The CDR3 contains 13 residues. V lost 2 bases and J lost 2, with 8 bases in between. From germline, CDR1 is SGHDT and CDR2 YYEEEE. As DNA, the CDR3 is TGTGCCAGCAGCTTAGACACGACCTACGAGCAGTACTTC. It translates to CASSLDTTYEQYF.